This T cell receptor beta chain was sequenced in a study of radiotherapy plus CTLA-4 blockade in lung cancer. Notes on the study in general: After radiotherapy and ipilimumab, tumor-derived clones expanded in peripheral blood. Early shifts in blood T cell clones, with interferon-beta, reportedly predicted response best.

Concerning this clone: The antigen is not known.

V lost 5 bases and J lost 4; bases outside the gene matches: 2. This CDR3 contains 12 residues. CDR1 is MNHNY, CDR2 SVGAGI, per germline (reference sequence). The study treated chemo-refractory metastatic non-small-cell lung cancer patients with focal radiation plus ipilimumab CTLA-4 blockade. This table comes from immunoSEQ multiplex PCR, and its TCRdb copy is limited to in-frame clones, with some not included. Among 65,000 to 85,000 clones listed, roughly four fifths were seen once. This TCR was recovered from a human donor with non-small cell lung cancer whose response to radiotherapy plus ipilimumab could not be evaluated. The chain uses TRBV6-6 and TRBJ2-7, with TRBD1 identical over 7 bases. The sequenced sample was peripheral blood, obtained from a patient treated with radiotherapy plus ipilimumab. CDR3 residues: CASSRQGYEQYF. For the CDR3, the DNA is TGTGCCAGCAGTAGACAGGGTTACGAGCAGTACTTC.